Each of the 10 T cell receptor beta chains below was sequenced from the same sample in a study of T cell repertoires in cytomegalovirus infection. TCRdb fed the reads into MiXCR, producing one record per CDR3 protein. The table shows roughly 200,000 distinct CDR3 sequences, with approximately 9.6% occurring only once. The sequenced sample consisted of PBMCs. These receptors were obtained from a human donor in good health (CMV status not recorded). Some clones in this sample may be carry-over from other donors' samples.

Ten or more counts support this clonotype. This chain joins TRBV14 and TRBJ2-7; D not resolved. Trimming cost V 3 bases and J 0 bases, with 15 bases left between them. The CDR3 has 16 residues. CDR1 and CDR2 (germline): SGHDN, FVKESK. CDR3 region: CASSHSIIQSSYEQYF. CDR3 nucleotide sequence: TGTGCCAGCAGCCACTCAATCATACAGAGCTCCTACGAGCAGTACTTC.

This chain uses TRBV20-1 with TRBJ1-2; 9 bases fit TRBD1. The germline CDR1 and CDR2 sequences are DFQATT and SNEGSKA (reference sequence). The CDR3 extends over 14 amino acids. The V segment lost 7 bases and the J segment 7 bases; nucleotides outside the gene matches: 13. The CDR3 loop reads CSVDPGQGIGGYTF. DNA of the CDR3: TGCAGTGTCGACCCGGGACAGGGAATTGGTGGCTACACCTTC.

There are many counts of this clonotype. The chain carries TRBV29-1 and TRBJ2-7; either TRBD1 or TRBD2 may supply D (6 bases each). This CDR3 has 14 amino acids. Germline V gene data show CDR1 as SQVTM and CDR2 as ANQGSEA. Trimming took 6 bases from V and 1 from J, leaving 16 bases between them. CDR3 bases: TGCAGCGTGGGGGGCGGCAGGGGTTCCTACGAGCAGTACTTC. Protein product: CSVGGGRGSYEQYF.

This clonotype was recorded at least ten times. The genes are TRBV7-6 and TRBJ2-3; D may be TRBD1 or TRBD2 (6 bases each). Germline V CDR1 and CDR2: SGHVS, FNYEAQ. The CDR3 runs 17 residues. V dropped 1 base and J dropped 2 bases, with 16 bases sitting between them. CDR3 sequence (DNA): TGTGCCAGCAGCTTAGGATGGGGGGCCTCAATCACAGATACGCAGTATTTT. It translates to CASSLGWGASITDTQYF.

This clonotype came up many times. The J gene is TRBJ1-5, the V gene TRBV12-3 or TRBV12-4, with TRBD1 matching 8 bases. V lost 6 bases, J lost 2 bases, and 9 bases stayed unmatched. The CDR3 has 16 amino acids. CDR3 in DNA: TGTGCCAGCAGCTCCCTCCTGACAGGGGGCAATCAGCCCCAGCATTTT. This translates into CASSSLLTGGNQPQHF.

The table lists this clonotype with many counts. The CDR3 bases are TGTGCCAGCAGTGAATTGGGTCATGCATTAATGAACACTGAAGCTTTCTTT. As protein: CASSELGHALMNTEAFF. J is TRBJ1-1 and V is TRBV2; D remains unclear. Trimming removed 2 bases from V and 0 bases from J, with 16 bases in between. From germline, CDR1 is SNHLY and CDR2 FYNNEI. The CDR3 totals 17 residues.

This clonotype was seen at least ten times. The chain has TRBV7-8 and TRBJ1-4; TRBD1 is a possible D gene (6 bases). Looked up from germline, CDR1 is SGHVS and CDR2 is FQNEAQ. Trimming removed 5 bases from V and 0 bases from J, with 19 bases in between. There are 18 residues in the CDR3. CDR3 nucleotides: TGTGCCAGCAGCCTACGGACAGCTAAAGCTGCAACTAATGAAAAACTGTTTTTT. It specifies CASSLRTAKAATNEKLFF.

This clonotype was seen repeatedly, ten times or more. The V gene is TRBV7-2, the J gene TRBJ2-4, with 7 bases fitting TRBD1. CDR3 size: 18 residues. Germline V gene data show CDR1 as SGHTA and CDR2 as FQGNSA. V lost 4 bases, J lost 0 bases, and 12 bases stayed unmatched. CDR3 sequence reads: CASSSNNIYRGAKNIQYF. In DNA form, the CDR3 reads TGTGCCAGCAGCTCAAACAACATATACAGGGGAGCCAAAAACATTCAGTACTTC. The full variable domain, rest sourced from reference TRBV7-2 and TRBJ2-4, is GAGVSQSPSNKVTEKGKDVELRCDPISGHTALYWYRQSLGQGLEFLIYFQGNSAPDKSGLPSDRFSAERTGGSVSTLTIQRTQQEDSAVYLCASSSNNIYRGAKNIQYFGAGTRLSVL.

This clonotype has at least ten counts. The J gene is TRBJ2-6, the V gene TRBV5-1, with a tentative D call TRBD2 (5 bases). V gave up 5 bases and J gave up 2 bases, with 11 bases separating them. Germline assignment: CDR1 SGHRS and CDR2 YFSETQ. This CDR3 has 15 residues. The CDR3 region has the DNA TGCGCCAGCAGAGCGGACGTGACTGGGGCCAACGTCCTGACTTTC. Protein product: CASRADVTGANVLTF.

The rearrangement joins TRBV10-3 to TRBJ2-6; tentative D call: TRBD1 (6 bases). There are 16 residues in the CDR3. Germline V gene lookup returns CDR1 ENHRY and CDR2 SYGVKD. Between the trimmed V and J ends, which lost 5 bases and 2 bases, there was a span of 13 bases. CDR3 amino acids: CAISHEQGTGANVLTF. CDR3 DNA: TGTGCCATCAGTCATGAACAGGGCACTGGGGCCAACGTCCTGACTTTC.